This T cell receptor beta chain appears in the sequencing data of a study of cytomegalovirus exposure and HLA in healthy donors. Some clones are missing from TCRdb's copy, which holds only in-frame ones; the method was immunoSEQ multiplex PCR. The sample comprises roughly 120,000 clones, around nine tenths of which are singletons, and roughly 2.2% rests with the top ten. Points from the study as a whole: Among TCR sequences, most were rare, though some public TCRs appeared in many donors. The study flagged approximately 180 TCR beta chains as cytomegalovirus-associated.

V shed 5 bases and J 8 bases; nucleotides not matched to a gene: 12. CDR1 is GTSNPN, CDR2 SVGIG, per germline (reference sequence). The length of the CDR3 is 15 residues. Note on this clone: Its antigen is not known.

The sequence was collected from a woman aged 18 to 35 in good health and CMV-seronegative. The sample taken for sequencing was PBMCs. The V gene is TRBV30, the J gene TRBJ1-4, with TRBD1 matching 9 bases. The CDR3 reads CAWGGPGQGEEKLFF. DNA for the CDR3: TGTGCCTGGGGGGGGCCGGGACAGGGAGAAGAAAAACTGTTTTTT.